Included here is one T cell receptor beta chain sequence, with context. The antigen is not known. The data derive from a study of cytomegalovirus exposure and HLA in healthy donors. Study results and caveats: In a later analysis, parvovirus B19, influenza, CMV and Epstein-Barr virus appeared linked to several top co-occurrence clusters. In vitro data verified a few CMV-associated chains as specific for CMV antigens. Associated with cytomegalovirus, according to the listing, were 150 to 200 TCR beta chains.

The PCR employed 60 Vbeta primers together with 13 Jbeta primers. Methods used by the authors: Roughly 80 million unique TCR beta chains, 9.5 million to 11 million of them shared, were counted by a later analysis. This table comes from immunoSEQ multiplex PCR, and its TCRdb copy is limited to in-frame clones, with some not included. V, J and clone size reflect that table, while D and trimming were determined from the DNA. The table has 190,000 or so clones, roughly four fifths seen once; the top ten hold about 1.6%. This clonotype was obtained from a man in his forties or fifties in good health and CMV-seronegative. The sequencing input was PBMCs.

CDR3 sequence reads: CASSLLRQGVGETQYF. CDR3 in DNA: TGTGCCAGCAGCCTTCTCCGACAGGGGGTAGGCGAGACCCAGTACTTC. The chain has TRBV5-5 and TRBJ2-5, with 9 bases matching TRBD1. The CDR3 consists of 16 residues. J was trimmed by 5 bases and V by 4 bases; bases with no gene match: 12. The germline V gene has CDR1 SGHKS and CDR2 YYEKEE (reference sequence).